The rows below give T cell receptor beta chains drawn from one sample of a study of blood T cell repertoires in COVID-19. Clones were read by immunoSEQ multiplex PCR, and TCRdb kept only the in-frame ones, dropping some. The sample carries some 190,000 clones, approximately 80% recorded once. Sequencing was performed on peripheral blood. These receptors were collected from a woman in her 50s with acute or convalescent COVID-19. Each CDR3 is given with its conserved first and last residue. Fields, in order: V gene, D gene, J gene, CDR3 length, clone size, CDR3 DNA, CDR3 protein. The D gene is left open where the match is weak. Not every row has a clone size; where given, it reads once, few, many or a size class.

v_gene: TRBV11-2
d_gene: TRBD1
j_gene: TRBJ2-1
len: 14
abundance: -
CDR3nt: TGTGCCAGCAGGCCAGGACAGGCTTCGGAGGAGCAGTTCTTC
CDR3aa: CASRPGQASEEQFF

v_gene: TRBV7-6
d_gene: TRBD1
j_gene: TRBJ2-2
len: 12
abundance: -
CDR3nt: TGTGCCAGCAACAGGGGCACCGGGGAGCTGTTTTTT
CDR3aa: CASNRGTGELFF

v_gene: TRBV18
d_gene: -
j_gene: TRBJ1-4
len: 14
abundance: -
CDR3nt: TGTGCCAGCTCACCACTAGGGGGTCGGGAAAAACTGTTTTTT
CDR3aa: CASSPLGGREKLFF

v_gene: TRBV6-4
d_gene: -
j_gene: TRBJ1-5
len: 20
abundance: few
CDR3nt: TGTGCCAGCATTGGGAGGGGCCAGGGGCCGCAGATTTATAGCAATCAGCCCCAGCATTTT
CDR3aa: CASIGRGQGPQIYSNQPQHF

v_gene: TRBV6-1
d_gene: -
j_gene: TRBJ1-2
len: 13
abundance: -
CDR3nt: TGTGCCAGCAGTGAAAGGGGAAGGGGTGGCTACACCTTC
CDR3aa: CASSERGRGGYTF

v_gene: TRBV28
d_gene: -
j_gene: TRBJ1-1
len: 14
abundance: few
CDR3nt: TGTGCCAGCAGCCCCGGCGGGCTGGGGACTGAAGCTTTCTTT
CDR3aa: CASSPGGLGTEAFF

v_gene: TRBV29-1
d_gene: -
j_gene: TRBJ2-1
len: 12
abundance: -
CDR3nt: TGCAGCGTTGACCAAGGGAGCAATGAGCAGTTCTTC
CDR3aa: CSVDQGSNEQFF

v_gene: TRBV9
d_gene: -
j_gene: TRBJ1-5
len: 17
abundance: -
CDR3nt: TGTGCCAGCAGCGTAGGAGGGGCGGCGGGGGGCAATCAGCCCCAGCATTTT
CDR3aa: CASSVGGAAGGNQPQHF

v_gene: TRBV3-1/TRBV3-2
d_gene: -
j_gene: TRBJ2-7
len: 13
abundance: -
CDR3nt: TGTGCCAGCAGCCACCACGGCTCCTACGAGCAGTACTTC
CDR3aa: CASSHHGSYEQYF

v_gene: TRBV30
d_gene: -
j_gene: TRBJ1-2
len: 14
abundance: once
CDR3nt: TGTGCCTGGAGGCTAGCCGGGTCCTCTTATGGCTACACCTTC
CDR3aa: CAWRLAGSSYGYTF

v_gene: TRBV28
d_gene: -
j_gene: TRBJ1-1
len: 12
abundance: once
CDR3nt: TGTGCCAGCAGTTTAGGGAGGGCTGAAGCTTTCTTT
CDR3aa: CASSLGRAEAFF

v_gene: TRBV5-1
d_gene: TRBD2
j_gene: TRBJ2-6
len: 18
abundance: once
CDR3nt: TGCGCCAGCAGCTGGCGGACTAGCGGGAGCTCTGGGGCCAACGTCCTGACTTTC
CDR3aa: CASSWRTSGSSGANVLTF

v_gene: TRBV9
d_gene: -
j_gene: TRBJ1-4
len: 15
abundance: -
CDR3nt: TGTGCCAGCAGCGCGGATTCAGGAACTAATGAAAAACTGTTTTTT
CDR3aa: CASSADSGTNEKLFF

v_gene: TRBV9
d_gene: -
j_gene: TRBJ1-4
len: 15
abundance: once
CDR3nt: TGTGCCAGCAGCGTAGGGAGGGCAACTAATGAAAAACTGTTTTTT
CDR3aa: CASSVGRATNEKLFF

v_gene: TRBV7-8
d_gene: TRBD2
j_gene: TRBJ2-7
len: 16
abundance: few
CDR3nt: TGTGCCAGCAGCTTAGGAGGACTAGCCTTGTCCTACGAGCAGTACTTC
CDR3aa: CASSLGGLALSYEQYF

v_gene: TRBV10-1
d_gene: -
j_gene: TRBJ2-1
len: 13
abundance: -
CDR3nt: TGCGCCAGCAGTGATCGAGGGGGGGCTGAGCAGTTCTTC
CDR3aa: CASSDRGGAEQFF

v_gene: TRBV30
d_gene: TRBD1
j_gene: TRBJ1-5
len: 13
abundance: -
CDR3nt: TGTGCAGCTGAACAGGGGATGGGGCAGCCCCAGCATTTT
CDR3aa: CAAEQGMGQPQHF

v_gene: TRBV19
d_gene: -
j_gene: TRBJ1-2
len: 12
abundance: -
CDR3nt: TGTGCCAGTAGTATGTCGAGTGGTGGCTACACCTTC
CDR3aa: CASSMSSGGYTF

v_gene: TRBV6-5
d_gene: -
j_gene: TRBJ1-2
len: 15
abundance: -
CDR3nt: TGTGCCAGCAGTTACACTACCCCGGACACTTATGGCTACACCTTC
CDR3aa: CASSYTTPDTYGYTF

v_gene: TRBV13
d_gene: TRBD1
j_gene: TRBJ1-3
len: 19
abundance: few
CDR3nt: TGTGCCAGCAGCTTAGGCCGACAGGGCCTTCTTATAGATGGAAACACCATATATTTT
CDR3aa: CASSLGRQGLLIDGNTIYF

v_gene: TRBV6-6
d_gene: TRBD1
j_gene: TRBJ1-2
len: 15
abundance: -
CDR3nt: TGTGCCAGCAGTTACTCTGACAGGGGGCGTGAAGGCTACACCTTC
CDR3aa: CASSYSDRGREGYTF

v_gene: TRBV20-1
d_gene: -
j_gene: TRBJ2-1
len: 15
abundance: -
CDR3nt: TGCAGTGCTAGTAGAACAGGAGGGGCTGTCCATGAGCAGTTCTTC
CDR3aa: CSASRTGGAVHEQFF

v_gene: TRBV11-2
d_gene: -
j_gene: TRBJ2-3
len: 14
abundance: -
CDR3nt: TGTGCCAGCAGCCCTGTCCGGGGAACAGATACGCAGTATTTT
CDR3aa: CASSPVRGTDTQYF

v_gene: TRBV6-6
d_gene: -
j_gene: TRBJ1-1
len: 14
abundance: -
CDR3nt: TGTGCCAGCAGCAAACTGGGGCTTCCAGCTGAAGCTTTCTTT
CDR3aa: CASSKLGLPAEAFF

v_gene: TRBV6-5
d_gene: TRBD2
j_gene: TRBJ2-7
len: 11
abundance: few
CDR3nt: TGTGCCAGCAAACATAGCGGGGAGCAGTACTTC
CDR3aa: CASKHSGEQYF

v_gene: TRBV27
d_gene: TRBD1
j_gene: TRBJ1-2
len: 12
abundance: -
CDR3nt: TGTGCCACCAGACAGGGCCCCTATGGCTACACCTTC
CDR3aa: CATRQGPYGYTF

v_gene: TRBV28
d_gene: TRBD1
j_gene: TRBJ1-3
len: 17
abundance: -
CDR3nt: TGTGCCAGCAGTTCCGGACAGGGGGCGCCAGCCGGAAACACCATATATTTT
CDR3aa: CASSSGQGAPAGNTIYF

v_gene: TRBV5-1
d_gene: TRBD2
j_gene: TRBJ2-3
len: 14
abundance: -
CDR3nt: TGCGCCAGCAGCTTTAGCGGGAGCACAGATACGCAGTATTTT
CDR3aa: CASSFSGSTDTQYF

v_gene: TRBV7-2
d_gene: -
j_gene: TRBJ1-1
len: 13
abundance: -
CDR3nt: TGTGCCAGCAGCCTCTTGTTTTCCACTGAAGCTTTCTTT
CDR3aa: CASSLLFSTEAFF

v_gene: TRBV19
d_gene: -
j_gene: TRBJ2-1
len: 14
abundance: few
CDR3nt: TGTGCCAGTTGCGTGGGCCTCTCCTACAATGAGCAGTTCTTC
CDR3aa: CASCVGLSYNEQFF

v_gene: TRBV5-1
d_gene: -
j_gene: TRBJ2-3
len: 15
abundance: once
CDR3nt: TGCGCCAGCAGCTTGGCGTCAGGCAGCACAGATACGCAGTATTTT
CDR3aa: CASSLASGSTDTQYF

v_gene: TRBV27
d_gene: TRBD1
j_gene: TRBJ1-2
len: 16
abundance: -
CDR3nt: TGTGCCAGCCTCAGGGGGCCTTCCTTCCCTTGGTATGGCTACACCTTC
CDR3aa: CASLRGPSFPWYGYTF

v_gene: TRBV6-2/TRBV6-3
d_gene: TRBD2
j_gene: TRBJ2-2
len: 16
abundance: -
CDR3nt: TGTGCCAGCAGTTACCCAAGGACTAGCGGGCCCGGGGAGCTGTTTTTT
CDR3aa: CASSYPRTSGPGELFF

v_gene: TRBV6-5
d_gene: TRBD2
j_gene: TRBJ2-1
len: 16
abundance: -
CDR3nt: TGTGCCAGCAGTTACTCGAGCGGGGGGGCCTACAATGAGCAGTTCTTC
CDR3aa: CASSYSSGGAYNEQFF

v_gene: TRBV7-2
d_gene: -
j_gene: TRBJ2-4
len: 16
abundance: once
CDR3nt: TGTGCCAGCACCCAGGGGTCTGGGGCCGGCAAAAACATTCAGTACTTC
CDR3aa: CASTQGSGAGKNIQYF

v_gene: TRBV18
d_gene: TRBD1
j_gene: TRBJ1-5
len: 17
abundance: -
CDR3nt: TGTGCCAGCTCACCCTTGGGAGGACAGGGCGCAAATCAGCCCCAGCATTTT
CDR3aa: CASSPLGGQGANQPQHF

v_gene: TRBV18
d_gene: -
j_gene: TRBJ1-1
len: 14
abundance: -
CDR3nt: TGTGCCAGCTCACCAGGTCAGGGGCACACTGAAGCTTTCTTT
CDR3aa: CASSPGQGHTEAFF

v_gene: TRBV30
d_gene: TRBD2
j_gene: TRBJ2-3
len: 15
abundance: -
CDR3nt: TGTGCCTGGAGCTGGAGCGGGGGGGCTGGAGATACGCAGTATTTT
CDR3aa: CAWSWSGGAGDTQYF

v_gene: TRBV28
d_gene: TRBD2
j_gene: TRBJ2-5
len: 14
abundance: -
CDR3nt: TGTGCCAGCAGTCCTACTAGCGGTGCGGAGACCCAGTACTTC
CDR3aa: CASSPTSGAETQYF

v_gene: TRBV7-2
d_gene: TRBD2
j_gene: TRBJ2-2
len: 17
abundance: -
CDR3nt: TGTGCCAGCAGCTGGACTAGCGGGAGCTCGGGAACCGGGGAGCTGTTTTTT
CDR3aa: CASSWTSGSSGTGELFF

v_gene: TRBV18
d_gene: -
j_gene: TRBJ2-3
len: 12
abundance: -
CDR3nt: TGTGCCAGCTCGGGCCAGGTTGATACGCAGTATTTT
CDR3aa: CASSGQVDTQYF

v_gene: TRBV28
d_gene: TRBD1
j_gene: TRBJ2-7
len: 15
abundance: -
CDR3nt: TGTGCCAGCAGTTTATCACAGGGGGCGACCCTAGGAAAGTACTTC
CDR3aa: CASSLSQGATLGKYF

v_gene: TRBV6-4
d_gene: -
j_gene: TRBJ1-1
len: 12
abundance: medium-sized
CDR3nt: TGTGCCAGCAGCCACGAGAAGTGGGAAGCTTTCTTT
CDR3aa: CASSHEKWEAFF

v_gene: TRBV7-8
d_gene: TRBD2
j_gene: TRBJ2-1
len: 15
abundance: many
CDR3nt: TGTGCCAGCAGCTTATCGGGCGGGAGACCCAATGAGCAGTTCTTC
CDR3aa: CASSLSGGRPNEQFF

v_gene: TRBV30
d_gene: TRBD1
j_gene: TRBJ1-1
len: 14
abundance: -
CDR3nt: TGTGCCTCACACTACGGGACAGGGGCGACTGAAGCTTTCTTT
CDR3aa: CASHYGTGATEAFF

v_gene: TRBV12-3/TRBV12-4
d_gene: TRBD1
j_gene: TRBJ2-7
len: 13
abundance: few
CDR3nt: TGTGCCAGCAGGAGGACAGGGACCTACGAGCAGTACTTC
CDR3aa: CASRRTGTYEQYF

v_gene: TRBV4-1
d_gene: -
j_gene: TRBJ1-5
len: 14
abundance: -
CDR3nt: TGCGCCAGCAGCCAAGCTCCCCCCAATCAGCCCCAGCATTTT
CDR3aa: CASSQAPPNQPQHF

v_gene: TRBV30
d_gene: -
j_gene: TRBJ2-7
len: 13
abundance: -
CDR3nt: TGTGCCTGGAGTGGAGGTAACTCCTACGAGCAGTACTTC
CDR3aa: CAWSGGNSYEQYF

v_gene: TRBV29-1
d_gene: TRBD1
j_gene: TRBJ2-7
len: 11
abundance: -
CDR3nt: TGCAGCGGACAGGGGAGCCACGAGCAGTACTTC
CDR3aa: CSGQGSHEQYF